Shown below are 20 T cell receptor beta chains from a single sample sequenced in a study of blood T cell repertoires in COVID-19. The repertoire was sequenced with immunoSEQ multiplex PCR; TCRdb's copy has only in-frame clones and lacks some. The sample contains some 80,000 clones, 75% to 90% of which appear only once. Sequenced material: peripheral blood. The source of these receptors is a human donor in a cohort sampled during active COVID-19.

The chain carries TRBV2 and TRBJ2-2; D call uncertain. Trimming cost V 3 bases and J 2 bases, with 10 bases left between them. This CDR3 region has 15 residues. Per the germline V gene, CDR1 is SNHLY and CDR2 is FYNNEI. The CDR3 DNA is TGTGCCAGCAGTGAGAGGCAGCCCAACACCGGGGAGCTGTTTTTT. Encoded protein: CASSERQPNTGELFF.

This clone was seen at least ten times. The CDR3 loop reads CASVGLAGGRSSYNEQFF. CDR3 nucleotide sequence: TGTGCCAGCGTTGGGCTAGCGGGAGGCCGGAGCTCCTACAATGAGCAGTTCTTC. V is TRBV3-1 (or the pseudogene TRBV3-2) and J is TRBJ2-1; TRBD2 matches at 11 bases. This CDR3 is built from 18 residues. CDR1 LGHDT and CDR2 YNNKEL come from the germline V gene (reference sequence). V lost 8 bases, J lost 0 bases, and 12 bases stayed unmatched.

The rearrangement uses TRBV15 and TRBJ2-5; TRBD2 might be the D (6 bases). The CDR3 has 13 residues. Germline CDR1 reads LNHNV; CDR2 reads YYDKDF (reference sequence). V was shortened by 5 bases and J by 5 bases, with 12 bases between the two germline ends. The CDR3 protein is CATSWGESETQYF. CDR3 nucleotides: TGTGCCACCAGCTGGGGGGAATCGGAGACCCAGTACTTC. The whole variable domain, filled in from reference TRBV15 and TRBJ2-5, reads DAMVIQNPRYQVTQFGKPVTLSCSQTLNHNVMYWYQQKSSQAPKLLFHYYDKDFNNEADTPDNFQSRRPNTSFCFLDIRSPGLGDTAMYLCATSWGESETQYFGPGTRLLVL.

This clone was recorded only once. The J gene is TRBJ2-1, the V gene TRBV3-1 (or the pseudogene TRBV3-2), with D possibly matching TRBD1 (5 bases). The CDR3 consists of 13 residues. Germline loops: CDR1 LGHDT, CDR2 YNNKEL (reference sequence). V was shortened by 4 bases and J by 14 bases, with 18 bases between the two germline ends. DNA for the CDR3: TGTGCCAGCAGCCCCATGGGGCGAGAGAGGAAGTTCTTC. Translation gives CASSPMGRERKFF.

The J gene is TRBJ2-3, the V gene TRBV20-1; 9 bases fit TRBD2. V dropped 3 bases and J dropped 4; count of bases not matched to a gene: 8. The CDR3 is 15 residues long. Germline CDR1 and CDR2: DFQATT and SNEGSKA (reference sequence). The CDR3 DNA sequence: TGCAGTGCTAGTTGGCCTAGCGGGATCTCAGATACGCAGTATTTT. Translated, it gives CSASWPSGISDTQYF.

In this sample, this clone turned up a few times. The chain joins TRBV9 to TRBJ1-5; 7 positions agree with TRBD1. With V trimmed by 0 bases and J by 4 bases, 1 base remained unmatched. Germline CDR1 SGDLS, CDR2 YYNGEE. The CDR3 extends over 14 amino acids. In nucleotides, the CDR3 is TGTGCCAGCAGCGTAGGACAGGGTAATCAGCCCCAGCATTTT. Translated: CASSVGQGNQPQHF. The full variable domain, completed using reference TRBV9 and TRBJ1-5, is DSGVTQTPKHLITATGQRVTLRCSPRSGDLSVYWYQQSLDQGLQFLIQYYNGEERAKGNILERFSAQQFPDLHSELNLSSLELGDSALYFCASSVGQGNQPQHFGDGTRLSIL.

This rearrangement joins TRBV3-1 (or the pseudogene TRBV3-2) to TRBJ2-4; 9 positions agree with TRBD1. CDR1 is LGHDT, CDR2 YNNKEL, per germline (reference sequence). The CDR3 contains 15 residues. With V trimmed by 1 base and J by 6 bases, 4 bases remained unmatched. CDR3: CASSQVGQGGNIQYF. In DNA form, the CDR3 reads TGTGCCAGCAGCCAAGTGGGACAGGGAGGAAACATTCAGTACTTC.

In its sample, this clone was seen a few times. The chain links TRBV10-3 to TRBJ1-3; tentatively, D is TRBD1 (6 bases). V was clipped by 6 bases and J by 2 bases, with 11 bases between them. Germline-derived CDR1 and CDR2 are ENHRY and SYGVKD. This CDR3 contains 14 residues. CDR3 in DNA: TGTGCCATCAGGGACGACAGGACTGGAAACACCATATATTTT. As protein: CAIRDDRTGNTIYF.

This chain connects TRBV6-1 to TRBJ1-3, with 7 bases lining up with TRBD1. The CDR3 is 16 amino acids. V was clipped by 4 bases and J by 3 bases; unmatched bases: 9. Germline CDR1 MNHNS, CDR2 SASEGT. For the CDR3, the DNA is TGTGCCAGCAGTGCCTCGTTGACAGGGAGTGGAAACACCATATATTTT. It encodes CASSASLTGSGNTIYF.

The CDR3 spells CASSQAGGYYGYTF. The CDR3 nucleotides read TGTGCCAGCAGCCAGGCAGGGGGGTACTATGGCTACACCTTC. The chain joins TRBV3-1 (or the pseudogene TRBV3-2) to TRBJ1-2; the match to TRBD1 covers 7 bases. Germline CDR1 reads LGHDT; CDR2 reads YNNKEL (reference sequence). The length of the CDR3 is 14 residues. With 3 bases clipped from V and 3 bases from J, the junction kept 4 bases outside the gene matches.

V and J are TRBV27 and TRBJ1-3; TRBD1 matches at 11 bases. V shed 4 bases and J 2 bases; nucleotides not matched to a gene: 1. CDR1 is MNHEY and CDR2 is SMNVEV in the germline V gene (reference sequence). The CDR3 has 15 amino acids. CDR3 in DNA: TGTGCCAGCAGTTGGACAGGGGGCACTGGAAACACCATATATTTT. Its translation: CASSWTGGTGNTIYF.

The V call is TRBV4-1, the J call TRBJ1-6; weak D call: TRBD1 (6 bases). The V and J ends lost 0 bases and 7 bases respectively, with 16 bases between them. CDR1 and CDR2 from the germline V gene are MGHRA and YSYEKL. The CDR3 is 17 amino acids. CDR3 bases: TGCGCCAGCAGCCAAGATTACACAGGGAGAAGAAATTCACCCCTCCACTTT. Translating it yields CASSQDYTGRRNSPLHF.

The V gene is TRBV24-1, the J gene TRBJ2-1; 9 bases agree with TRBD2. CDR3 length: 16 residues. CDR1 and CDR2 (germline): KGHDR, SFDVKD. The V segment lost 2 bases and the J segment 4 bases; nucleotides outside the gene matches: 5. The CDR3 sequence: CATSDSAGGRYNEQFF. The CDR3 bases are TGTGCCACCAGTGATTCAGCGGGGGGCCGTTACAATGAGCAGTTCTTC.

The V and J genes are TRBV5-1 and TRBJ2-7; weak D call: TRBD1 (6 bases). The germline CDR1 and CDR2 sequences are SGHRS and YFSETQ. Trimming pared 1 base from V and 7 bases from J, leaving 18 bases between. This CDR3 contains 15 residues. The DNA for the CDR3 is TGCGCCAGCAGCTTGATACAGGGCGATGTGGGGGAGCAGTACTTC. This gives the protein CASSLIQGDVGEQYF.

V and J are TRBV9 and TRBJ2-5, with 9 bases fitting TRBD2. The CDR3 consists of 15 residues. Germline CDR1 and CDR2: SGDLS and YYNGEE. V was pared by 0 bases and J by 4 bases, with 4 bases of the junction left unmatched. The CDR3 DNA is TGTGCCAGCAGCGTAGGCGGGGGGGCCGGAGAGACCCAGTACTTC. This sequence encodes CASSVGGGAGETQYF. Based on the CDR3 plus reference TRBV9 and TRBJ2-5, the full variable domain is DSGVTQTPKHLITATGQRVTLRCSPRSGDLSVYWYQQSLDQGLQFLIQYYNGEERAKGNILERFSAQQFPDLHSELNLSSLELGDSALYFCASSVGGGAGETQYFGPGTRLLVL.

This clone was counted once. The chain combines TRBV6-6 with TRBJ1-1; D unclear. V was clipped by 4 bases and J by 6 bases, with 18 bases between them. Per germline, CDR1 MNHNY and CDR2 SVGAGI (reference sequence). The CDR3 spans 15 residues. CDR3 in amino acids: CASSWISVRSPEAFF. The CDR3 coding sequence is TGTGCCAGCAGTTGGATTTCCGTGAGGAGTCCTGAAGCTTTCTTT.

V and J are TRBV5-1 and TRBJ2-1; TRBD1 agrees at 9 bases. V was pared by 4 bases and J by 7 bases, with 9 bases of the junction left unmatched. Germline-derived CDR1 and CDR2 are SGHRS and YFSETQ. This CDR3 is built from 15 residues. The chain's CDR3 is CASSRGTGNLNEQFF. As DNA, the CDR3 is TGCGCCAGCAGCAGAGGGACAGGGAATCTGAATGAGCAGTTCTTC.

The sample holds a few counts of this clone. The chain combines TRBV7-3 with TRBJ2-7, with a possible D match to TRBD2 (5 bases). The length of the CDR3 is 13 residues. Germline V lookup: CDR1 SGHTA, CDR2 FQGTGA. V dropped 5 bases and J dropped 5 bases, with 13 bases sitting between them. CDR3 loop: CASSPRTSDEQYF. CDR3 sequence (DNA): TGTGCCAGCAGCCCTAGGACTTCGGACGAGCAGTACTTC. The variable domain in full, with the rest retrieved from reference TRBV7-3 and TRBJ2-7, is GAGVSQTPSNKVTEKGKYVELRCDPISGHTALYWYRQSLGQGPEFLIYFQGTGAADDSGLPNDRFFAVRPEGSVSTLKIQRTERGDSAVYLCASSPRTSDEQYFGPGTRLTVT.

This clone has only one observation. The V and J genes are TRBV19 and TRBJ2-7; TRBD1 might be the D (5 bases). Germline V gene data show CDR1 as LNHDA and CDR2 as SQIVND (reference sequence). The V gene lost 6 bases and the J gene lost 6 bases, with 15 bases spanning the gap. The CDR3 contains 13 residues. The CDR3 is CASRNTGASEQYF. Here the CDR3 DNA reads TGTGCCAGTAGAAACACAGGCGCCTCCGAGCAGTACTTC.

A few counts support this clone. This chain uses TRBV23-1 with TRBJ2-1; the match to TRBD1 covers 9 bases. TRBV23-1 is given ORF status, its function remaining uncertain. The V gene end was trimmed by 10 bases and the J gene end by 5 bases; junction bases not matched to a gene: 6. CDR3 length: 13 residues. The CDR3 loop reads CANSDRGNNEQFF. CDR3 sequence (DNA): TGCGCCAATTCGGACAGGGGTAACAATGAGCAGTTCTTC.